This T cell receptor beta chain was sequenced for a study of T-cell memory formation after mild COVID-19. Regarding the study as a whole: Contracting CD4+ clones were located mainly in CM and EM, and CD8+ clones in EMRA. Day 15 to 85 contractors were CD4/CD8 balanced; later expanders leaned CD4+.

This clonotype was counted at least ten times. Its target is unknown. UMIs and sample barcodes were carried by the TCR alpha and TCR beta cDNA libraries that 5'RACE produced using constant-segment primers. From the 5' RACE reads, TCRdb called clonotypes with MiXCR, one entry per CDR3 protein. Of 380,000 or so distinct CDR3 sequences in the sample, 13% to 15% were seen once. Between the trimmed V and J ends, which lost 0 bases and 0 bases, there was a span of 7 bases. The CDR3 is 16 residues long. The germline V gene encodes CDR1 SGHDT and CDR2 YYEEEE. The sequenced sample was PBMCs or a T cell subset sorted from them (not recorded which). This chain joins TRBV5-6 and TRBJ2-6; D is unclear. This TCR derives from a man in his late teens or twenties who had mild COVID-19 (a few samples of this study predate the infection). Cell type and time point are not known. Here the CDR3 reads CASSLARASGANVLTF. The CDR3 coding sequence is TGTGCCAGCAGCTTGGCCCGGGCCTCTGGGGCCAACGTCCTGACTTTC.